This T cell receptor (beta chain) is drawn from a study of cytomegalovirus exposure and HLA in healthy donors. Study results and limitations: Associated with HLA alleles at 0.05 false discovery rate in a later analysis were approximately 17,000 TCR beta sequences.

PCR employed 60 Vbeta and 13 Jbeta primers. The protocol was immunoSEQ multiplex PCR, while the TCRdb copy is restricted to in-frame clones and leaves out a portion. The sample has about 160,000 clones; about 65% are singletons. With 6 bases removed from V and 3 bases from J, the gap between germline ends came to 13 bases. CDR1 MNHEY and CDR2 SMNVEV come from the germline V gene (reference sequence). This CDR3 has 14 residues. As concerns this clone: Its antigen is as yet unknown.

The sequenced sample consisted of PBMCs. The chain has TRBV27 and TRBJ2-3; a weak D match, TRBD1 (6 bases). The sequence was collected from a woman aged 25 to 39 in good health and CMV-seronegative. CDR3 loop: CASRDSRGTDTQYF. The CDR3 DNA follows: TGTGCCAGCAGAGACAGTAGGGGGACAGATACGCAGTATTTT.